These 27 T cell receptor beta chains originate from one sample sequenced in a study of regulatory T cells in long-lasting Graves disease. For TCR beta, libraries came from iRepertoire HTBI primers and Arm-PCR of CDR3 regions. TCRdb processed the multiplex PCR reads anew with MiXCR; each CDR3 protein has one entry. The table lists around 250,000 distinct CDR3 sequences, around 18% of them singletons. Specified time point: newly diagnosed GD, antithyroid drugs for less than 3 months. Construction of the TCR library relied on RNA isolated from PBMCs. This sample also belongs to another study, concerning T cells in Graves' hyperthyroidism and ophthalmopathy.

The sequences come from peripheral blood mononuclear cells (PBMCs), collected at new diagnosis, from a patient treated with antithyroid drugs. These TCRs come from a woman in her 30s with Graves disease.

The table lists this clonotype with many counts. CDR3 DNA sequence: TGTGCCAGCAGCTTTGACGGAATCTTGTCCTACAATGAGCAGTTCTTC. This sequence encodes CASSFDGILSYNEQFF. This chain joins TRBV13 and TRBJ2-1; D ambiguous. This CDR3 comprises 16 residues. Trimming stripped 3 bases from V and 1 base from J, with 13 bases between. Germline CDR1 reads PRHDT; CDR2 reads FYEKMQ (reference sequence). Complete variable domain (other parts from reference TRBV13 and TRBJ2-1): AAGVIQSPRHLIKEKRETATLKCYPIPRHDTVYWYQQGPGQDPQFLISFYEKMQSDKGSIPDRFSAQQFSDYHSELNMSSLELGDSALYFCASSFDGILSYNEQFFGPGTRLTVL.

This clonotype was counted ten times or more. The V and J genes are TRBV11-1 and TRBJ2-3; 8 bases align to TRBD2. The germline V gene has CDR1 SGHAT and CDR2 FQDESV (reference sequence). CDR3 length: 15 amino acids. The J segment lost 3 bases and the V segment lost 5 bases, leaving 7 bases of the junction unmatched. DNA of the CDR3: TGTGCCAGCAGCGGCGGGGGGCCAGGGACAGATACGCAGTATTTT. Translated, it gives CASSGGGPGTDTQYF.

This clonotype was found many times. The rearrangement links TRBV20-1 to TRBJ2-5; 9 positions agree with TRBD1. This CDR3 has 16 amino acids. Unmatched junction bases numbered 15, after V lost 7 bases and J lost 3 bases. Germline assignment: CDR1 DFQATT and CDR2 SNEGSKA (reference sequence). CDR3 protein: CSVYGQDRGKKETQYF. The CDR3 nucleotides read TGCAGTGTCTACGGACAGGACAGGGGCAAAAAAGAGACCCAGTACTTC.

The chain uses TRBV12-3 or TRBV12-4 and TRBJ2-2, with 8 bases identical to TRBD1. Germline trimming cut 9 bases from V and 5 bases from J; bases unmatched to any gene: 11. The CDR3 spans 15 residues. CDR3 sequence: CARSEGQAATGELFF. Here the CDR3 DNA reads TGTGCCAGGAGCGAGGGACAGGCCGCGACCGGGGAGCTGTTTTTT.

This clonotype has at least ten counts. J is TRBJ1-3 and V is TRBV7-2, with D unclear. The ends were cut back, 2 bases at V and 0 bases at J, with 8 bases in the middle. Germline CDR1 SGHTA, CDR2 FQGNSA. The CDR3 runs to 15 residues. CDR3 sequence reads: CASSLLHVSGNTIYF. In nucleotides, the CDR3 is TGTGCCAGCAGCTTACTCCACGTCTCTGGAAACACCATATATTTT.

This clonotype was counted at least ten times. The rearrangement joins TRBV4-1 to TRBJ1-2, with 9 bases that match TRBD1. The length of the CDR3 is 15 residues. Germline V gives CDR1 MGHRA, CDR2 YSYEKL. Germline trimming cut 0 bases from V and 8 bases from J; bases unmatched to any gene: 7. CDR3 nucleotide sequence: TGCGCCAGCAGCCAAGATTGGGGACAGGGAGCCGGCTACACCTTC. Encoded protein: CASSQDWGQGAGYTF.

This clonotype was counted at least ten times. This sequence joins TRBV20-1 and TRBJ2-7; TRBD1 might be the D (6 bases). Trimming shortened V by 3 bases and J by 2 bases, and 20 bases separated the two germline ends. Germline assignment: CDR1 DFQATT and CDR2 SNEGSKA (reference sequence). The CDR3 has 16 residues. Here the CDR3 DNA reads TGCAGTGCTAGGGAGCCTTATACAGGGCACACCTACGAGCAGTACTTC. It translates to CSAREPYTGHTYEQYF.

This clonotype came up many times. This chain uses TRBV11-2 with TRBJ1-2; 9 bases match TRBD1. There are 17 residues in the CDR3. Germline CDR1 is SGHAT and CDR2 is FQNNGV. J was trimmed by 3 bases and V by 5 bases; bases with no gene match: 13. The CDR3 reads CASSPVKGQGRHYGYTF. The CDR3 nucleotides read TGTGCCAGCAGCCCCGTAAAGGGACAGGGAAGGCACTATGGCTACACCTTC.

This clonotype has ten or more counts. The chain carries TRBV7-8 and TRBJ1-1; D call uncertain. V lost 4 bases, J lost 1 base, and 7 bases lay in between. This CDR3 has 13 residues. Germline loops: CDR1 SGHVS, CDR2 FQNEAQ. The CDR3, as DNA: TGTGCCAGCAGCTATGACTGGAACACTGAAGCTTTCTTT. Translation: CASSYDWNTEAFF.

The CDR3 sequence is CASSVGRGQGYGYTF. The CDR3 DNA is TGTGCCAGCAGCGTGGGCAGGGGGCAGGGCTATGGCTACACCTTC. The rearrangement uses TRBV13 and TRBJ1-2; 8 bases match TRBD1. Unmatched junction bases numbered 9, after V lost 5 bases and J lost 4 bases. CDR1 and CDR2 (germline): PRHDT, FYEKMQ (reference sequence). This CDR3 comprises 15 residues.

The sample holds many counts of this clonotype. The chain uses TRBV7-9 and TRBJ2-3; D uncertain. Per germline, CDR1 SEHNR and CDR2 FQNEAQ (reference sequence). V gave up 2 bases and J gave up 2 bases, with 11 bases separating them. This CDR3 has 15 amino acids. Written as DNA, the CDR3 is TGTGCCAGCAGCTTAAATGTTCTCTACACAGATACGCAGTATTTT. Amino acids: CASSLNVLYTDTQYF.

This clonotype was found a few times. The V call is TRBV4-1, the J call TRBJ1-2; D call uncertain. This CDR3 comprises 15 residues. The ends were cut back, 0 bases at V and 8 bases at J, with 16 bases in the middle. CDR1 is MGHRA, CDR2 YSYEKL, per germline. DNA of the CDR3: TGCGCCAGCAGCCAAGATCTCGCCAGCCTCCGGGGCTACACCTTC. It codes for CASSQDLASLRGYTF.

This sequence joins TRBV19 and TRBJ2-5; D may be TRBD1 or TRBD2 (5 bases each). The CDR3 runs to 12 residues. Germline-derived CDR1 and CDR2 are LNHDA and SQIVND (reference sequence). V gave up 8 bases and J gave up 5 bases, with 12 bases separating them. This chain's CDR3 is CASLGAGETQYF. As DNA, the CDR3 is TGTGCCAGTCTCGGGGCCGGGGAGACCCAGTACTTC.

In its sample, this clonotype was seen many times. The chain employs TRBV9 and TRBJ2-5, with 7 positions matching TRBD1. Unmatched junction bases numbered 3, after V lost 0 bases and J lost 4 bases. CDR3 length: 14 amino acids. The germline V gene has CDR1 SGDLS and CDR2 YYNGEE. The CDR3 loop is CASSVATGRETQYF. The DNA for the CDR3 is TGTGCCAGCAGCGTAGCGACAGGGCGAGAGACCCAGTACTTC. Full variable domain (rest looked up from reference TRBV9 and TRBJ2-5): DSGVTQTPKHLITATGQRVTLRCSPRSGDLSVYWYQQSLDQGLQFLIQYYNGEERAKGNILERFSAQQFPDLHSELNLSSLELGDSALYFCASSVATGRETQYFGPGTRLLVL.

For this clonotype: Since a much larger clone is just one base distant, this may be a read error. The V and J genes are TRBV24-1 and TRBJ2-5; 7 nucleotides agree with TRBD1. Per the germline V gene, CDR1 is KGHDR and CDR2 is SFDVKD. The V and J ends lost 3 bases and 2 bases, in that order; junction bases with no gene match: 11. The CDR3 extends over 17 amino acids. The CDR3 spells CATSDSSSRQGQETQYF. The CDR3 DNA follows: TGTGCCACCAGTGATAGCTCCTCCCGACAGGGACAAGAGACCCAGTACTTC.

This clonotype was observed a few times. A read error may be the cause here, since a much bigger clone is one base away. This is likely a read error, given that the CDR3 carries no conserved phenylalanine or tryptophan at its end. The genes are TRBV3-1 and TRBJ1-2; 7 nucleotides agree with TRBD1. V lost 6 bases, J lost 4 bases, and 5 bases stayed unmatched. There are 13 residues in the CDR3. Looked up from germline, CDR1 is LGHDT and CDR2 is YNNKEL (reference sequence). The CDR3 DNA sequence: TGTGCCAGCAGTTCGAGACAGGGCTATGGCTACACCCTC. Residues: CASSSRQGYGYTL.

This clonotype was seen ten or more times. This sequence joins TRBV12-3 or TRBV12-4 and TRBJ1-5, with 8 bases lining up with TRBD1. The junction had 5 bases not matched to a gene; V was cut back by 5 bases and J by 2 bases. This CDR3 is built from 15 residues. CDR3 in amino acids: CASSPTGQGNQPQHF. The DNA of the CDR3 is TGTGCCAGCAGTCCCACGGGACAGGGCAATCAGCCCCAGCATTTT.

The chain joins TRBV5-1 to TRBJ2-1, with TRBD1 matching 8 bases. The CDR3 is 17 residues long. The germline V gene has CDR1 SGHRS and CDR2 YFSETQ. Unmatched junction bases numbered 14, after V lost 0 bases and J lost 9 bases. This chain's CDR3 is CASSLALAGTGAGEQFF. CDR3 in DNA: TGCGCCAGCAGCTTGGCCTTAGCCGGGACAGGAGCTGGTGAGCAGTTCTTC.

In its sample, this clonotype was seen many times. This chain joins TRBV6-2 or TRBV6-3 and TRBJ2-1; possible D gene TRBD2, 6 bases. Germline values: CDR1 MNHEY, CDR2 SVGEGT. The CDR3 totals 15 residues. The germline V and J ends were trimmed by 6 bases and 4 bases, with 16 bases remaining between them. CDR3 residues: CASSWTDYFYNEQFF. CDR3 nucleotides: TGTGCCAGCAGCTGGACGGACTACTTTTACAATGAGCAGTTCTTC.

This clonotype was recorded many times. The rearrangement links TRBV15 to TRBJ1-1; D unclear. The CDR3 sequence is 14 residues long. Germline V gene data show CDR1 as LNHNV and CDR2 as YYDKDF (reference sequence). V was shortened by 3 bases and J by 4 bases, with 12 bases between the two germline ends. CDR3 amino acids: CATSRDRKGTEAFF. The CDR3 DNA follows: TGTGCCACCAGCAGGGATCGAAAAGGCACTGAAGCTTTCTTT.

This clonotype was seen at least ten times. This chain connects TRBV7-2 to TRBJ1-5; weak D call: TRBD1 (5 bases). Germline V gene lookup returns CDR1 SGHTA and CDR2 FQGNSA. Deletions cut 2 bases from V and 6 bases from J, with 8 bases between. The CDR3 covers 13 residues. CDR3 DNA: TGTGCCAGCAGCTTACAGGGAATTCAGCCCCAGCATTTT. It specifies CASSLQGIQPQHF.

There are many counts of this clonotype. This rearrangement joins TRBV7-9 to TRBJ2-3, with TRBD2 identical over 11 bases. With 5 bases clipped from V and 0 bases from J, the junction kept 1 base outside the gene matches. The CDR3 loop spans 15 amino acids. Germline CDR1 reads SEHNR; CDR2 reads FQNEAQ (reference sequence). The CDR3 region has the DNA TGTGCCAGCAGCCGACTAGCGGGGAGCACAGATACGCAGTATTTT. Encoded protein: CASSRLAGSTDTQYF.

This clonotype was counted ten times or more. V gene TRBV5-6 combines with J gene TRBJ2-7, with unresolved D. V was trimmed by 4 bases and J by 3 bases, leaving 14 bases between them. Germline lookup yields CDR1 SGHDT and CDR2 YYEEEE. This CDR3 is 14 amino acids long. CDR3 in DNA: TGTGCCAGCAGCGTGCTCGTCAAGGGCTACGAGCAGTACTTC. It is translated as CASSVLVKGYEQYF.

The sample holds many counts of this clonotype. The rearrangement uses TRBV27 and TRBJ1-4; 7 bases map to TRBD1. Germline lookup yields CDR1 MNHEY and CDR2 SMNVEV (reference sequence). This CDR3 has 14 residues. The J segment lost 8 bases and the V segment lost 6 bases, leaving 9 bases of the junction unmatched. CDR3 in amino acids: CASRPGGSGEKLFF. Here the CDR3 DNA reads TGTGCCAGCAGGCCAGGGGGAAGTGGGGAAAAACTGTTTTTT.

This clonotype came up many times. The chain uses TRBV27 and TRBJ2-1, with a weak D call TRBD1 (5 bases). Near its end, the DNA agrees better with TRBJ2-5, so the J call may be wrong. Germline V gene sequence: CDR1 MNHEY, CDR2 SMNVEV (reference sequence). This CDR3 is 13 amino acids long. Here the CDR3 reads CASRAGMEETQYF. The CDR3, as DNA: TGTGCCAGCAGAGCAGGGATGGAAGAGACCCAGTACTTC.

This clonotype was counted at least ten times. The chain has TRBV6-2 or TRBV6-3 and TRBJ2-3; either TRBD1 or TRBD2 may fit D (5 bases each). The CDR3 consists of 15 residues. Germline values: CDR1 MNHEY, CDR2 SVGEGT. The germline V and J ends were trimmed by 7 bases and 5 bases, with 19 bases remaining between them. The CDR3 here is CASTGLGTIRDTQYF. The CDR3 DNA reads as TGTGCCAGCACCGGGCTCGGGACCATTCGAGATACGCAGTATTTT.

This clonotype has at least ten counts. CDR3 nucleotide sequence: TGTGCCAGCAGGTGGACAGGGGGCGTAGAGACCCAGTACTTC. It is translated as CASRWTGGVETQYF. The chain links TRBV12-3 or TRBV12-4 to TRBJ2-5; 11 nucleotides line up with TRBD1. Trimming took 6 bases from V and 4 from J; bases not matched to a gene: 4. CDR3 length: 14 residues.